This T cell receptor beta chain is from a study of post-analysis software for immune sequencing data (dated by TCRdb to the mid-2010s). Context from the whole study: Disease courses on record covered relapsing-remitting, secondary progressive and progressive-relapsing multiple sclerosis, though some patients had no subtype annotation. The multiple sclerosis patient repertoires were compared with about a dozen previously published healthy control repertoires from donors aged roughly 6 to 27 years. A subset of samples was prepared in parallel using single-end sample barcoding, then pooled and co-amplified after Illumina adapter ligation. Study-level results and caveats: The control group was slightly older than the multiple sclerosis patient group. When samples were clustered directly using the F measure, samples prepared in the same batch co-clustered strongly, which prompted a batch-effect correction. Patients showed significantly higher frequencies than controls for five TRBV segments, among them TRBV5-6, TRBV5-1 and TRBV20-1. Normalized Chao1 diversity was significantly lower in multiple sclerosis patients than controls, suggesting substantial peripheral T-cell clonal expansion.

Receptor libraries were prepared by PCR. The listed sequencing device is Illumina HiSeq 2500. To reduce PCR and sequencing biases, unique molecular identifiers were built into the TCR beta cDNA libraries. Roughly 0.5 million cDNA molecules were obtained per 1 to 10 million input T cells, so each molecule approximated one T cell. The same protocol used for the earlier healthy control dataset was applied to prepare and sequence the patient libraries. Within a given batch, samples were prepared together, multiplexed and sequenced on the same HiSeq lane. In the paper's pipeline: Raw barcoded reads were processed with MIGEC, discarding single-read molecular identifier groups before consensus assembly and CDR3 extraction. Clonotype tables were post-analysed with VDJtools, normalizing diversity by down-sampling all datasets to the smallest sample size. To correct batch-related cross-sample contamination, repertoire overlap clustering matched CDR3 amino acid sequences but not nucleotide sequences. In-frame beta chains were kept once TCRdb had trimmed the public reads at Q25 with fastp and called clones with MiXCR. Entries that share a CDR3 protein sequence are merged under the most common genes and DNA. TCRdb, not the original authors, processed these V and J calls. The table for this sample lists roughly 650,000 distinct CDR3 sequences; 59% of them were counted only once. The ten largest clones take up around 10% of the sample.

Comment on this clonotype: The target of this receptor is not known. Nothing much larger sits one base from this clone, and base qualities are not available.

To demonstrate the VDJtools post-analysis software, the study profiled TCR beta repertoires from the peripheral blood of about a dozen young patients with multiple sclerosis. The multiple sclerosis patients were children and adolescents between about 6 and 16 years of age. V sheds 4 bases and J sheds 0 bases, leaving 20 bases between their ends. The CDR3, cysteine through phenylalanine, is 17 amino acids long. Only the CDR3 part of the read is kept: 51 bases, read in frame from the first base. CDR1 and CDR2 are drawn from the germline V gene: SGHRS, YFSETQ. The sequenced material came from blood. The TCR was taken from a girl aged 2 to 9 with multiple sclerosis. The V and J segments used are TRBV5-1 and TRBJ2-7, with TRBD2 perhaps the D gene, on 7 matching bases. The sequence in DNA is TGCGCCAGCAGCCGGGACGGGGGGCGATTCATCTCCTACGAGCAGTACTTC. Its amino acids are CASSRDGGRFISYEQYF. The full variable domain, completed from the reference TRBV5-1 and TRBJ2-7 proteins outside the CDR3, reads KAGVTQTPRYLIKTRGQQVTLSCSPISGHRSVSWYQQTPGQGLQFLFEYFSETQRNKGNFPGRFSGRQFSNSRSEMNVSTLELGDSALYLCASSRDGGRFISYEQYFGPGTRLTVT.